This T cell receptor (beta chain) was documented in a study of CD8 T cells in ankylosing spondylitis. Trimming removed 5 bases at V and 0 bases at J, with 12 bases between. The germline V gene has CDR1 SGHRS and CDR2 YFSETQ. The CDR3 has 14 amino acids. This clonotype was counted ten times or more. The antigen remains undetermined. The TCR beta libraries were generated through quantitative 5'-RACE incorporating molecular barcodes. Via MiXCR, TCRdb re-called the 5' RACE reads, giving one row per CDR3 protein. The sample lists some 240,000 distinct CDR3 sequences, around 6.6% seen once, with approximately 15% in the top ten. The study's findings and limits: In ankylosing spondylitis blood, a motif of fewer than 10 highly homologous TCR beta variants appeared characteristic. The clones that were linked to disease were reported to be significantly enriched in matched synovial fluid samples from ankylosing spondylitis patients. Earlier literature documents some of the motif variants in reactive arthritis synovial fluid and blood.

The receptor was isolated from a male donor with ankylosing spondylitis. The chain recombines TRBV5-1 with TRBJ2-7, with D hard to call. Sequencing input: blood, either unsorted or a sorted T cell fraction (not recorded which). The CDR3 DNA reads as TGCGCCAGCAGGGATATAGATTTCTCCTACGAGCAGTACTTC. This encodes CASRDIDFSYEQYF.